This T cell receptor (beta chain) originates from a study of shared clonotypes between healthy human individuals. Overall study findings and caveats: Investigators expected sequencing depth to affect clonotype sharing among donors. Among the subsets, naive ones generally showed larger estimated richness than memory ones.

This clone was detected once. Antigen specificity is unknown. On sorted subsets, replicate PCRs used 200 ng DNA, or 31,000 or so T cell genomes. Profiling relied on immunoSEQ multiplex PCR, and the TCRdb table lists in-frame clones only, not all of them. This repertoire shows 950,000 to 1,300,000 clones, roughly 80% found once; its top ten account for about 1.5%. In the CD4+ fraction, cells were divided into CD45RA+ naive and CD45RA-negative memory subsets. The junction had 5 bases not matched to a gene; V was cut back by 6 bases and J by 3 bases. Germline V gene lookup returns CDR1 MNHEY and CDR2 SVGAGI. CDR3 length equals 14 residues.

The genes are TRBV6-5 and TRBJ2-1; the match to TRBD2 covers 7 bases. Sequencing was performed on memory CD4+ T cells sorted from blood. Described subset: CD45RA-negative fraction. This clonotype was sampled from a man aged 18 to 30 in good health. CDR3 loop: CASRAGDVYNEQFF. The CDR3 DNA follows: TGTGCCAGCAGGGCGGGGGATGTCTACAATGAGCAGTTCTTC.